This is a list of T cell receptor beta chains from one sample in a study of healthy donors' naive CD4 and CD8 T cells. MiXCR, applied by TCRdb to the reads, yields one record per CDR3 protein. In the table there are approximately 180,000 distinct CDR3 sequences, around 80% of which are singletons. Sequenced sample: naive CD4+ and CD8+ T cells sorted from blood, pooled from several donors. Receptors were obtained from a pool of human donors in good health; the sample pools cells from several healthy donors. The CDR3 runs from the conserved cysteine through the conserved F or W. The D gene is left open where the match is weak. Where a row states a size, it is once, few, many or the class of an expanded clone; other rows omit it.

J: TRBJ1-1
V: TRBV29-1
size: NA
D: NA
DNA: TGCAGCGTTGACGTAGACACTTGGGGGACTGAAGCTTTCTTT
CDR3: CSVDVDTWGTEAFF

J: TRBJ1-5
V: TRBV19
size: few
D: TRBD1
DNA: TGTGCCAGTAGTAGACAGGGAGGGGAATATAGCAATCAGCCCCAGCATTTT
CDR3: CASSRQGGEYSNQPQHF

J: TRBJ2-5
V: TRBV6-1
size: NA
D: TRBD1
DNA: TGTGCCAGCAGTGAAGGCGACAGGGGGGCAGAGACCCAGTACTTC
CDR3: CASSEGDRGAETQYF

J: TRBJ2-3
V: TRBV10-3
size: once
D: NA
DNA: TGTGCCATCAGTGACGGACGCACAGATACGCAGTATTTT
CDR3: CAISDGRTDTQYF

J: TRBJ2-7
V: TRBV29-1
size: NA
D: TRBD1
DNA: TGCAGCGTTGTTCCCGGGACAGCATCCTACGAGCAGTACTTC
CDR3: CSVVPGTASYEQYF

J: TRBJ1-1
V: TRBV19
size: NA
D: NA
DNA: TGTGCCAGTAGTATAGAAGACAACACTGAAGCTTTCTTT
CDR3: CASSIEDNTEAFF

J: TRBJ2-7
V: TRBV6-1
size: NA
D: NA
DNA: TGTGCCAGCAGTCCGCACTACGAGCAGTACTTC
CDR3: CASSPHYEQYF

J: TRBJ1-5
V: TRBV19
size: NA
D: TRBD1
DNA: TGTGCCAGTCAGCGCGACAGGGCGATCAATCAGCCCCAGCATTTT
CDR3: CASQRDRAINQPQHF

J: TRBJ2-3
V: TRBV29-1
size: once
D: TRBD2
DNA: TGCAGCTCCCAAGGGACTAGCAGTAGCACAGATACGCAGTATTTT
CDR3: CSSQGTSSSTDTQYF

J: TRBJ2-5
V: TRBV29-1
size: NA
D: NA
DNA: TGCAGCGTTGACAGTCAAGAGACCCAGTACTTC
CDR3: CSVDSQETQYF

J: TRBJ2-1
V: TRBV24-1
size: NA
D: NA
DNA: TGTGCCACCAGTGATTTAACTAGGAATGAGCAGTTCTTC
CDR3: CATSDLTRNEQFF

J: TRBJ2-1
V: TRBV29-1
size: NA
D: NA
DNA: TGCAGCGTTGACGCTGCGTACAATGAGCAGTTCTTC
CDR3: CSVDAAYNEQFF

J: TRBJ2-5
V: TRBV29-1
size: NA
D: NA
DNA: TGCAGCTTCCAGGCAGGTCGGGAGACCCAGTACTTC
CDR3: CSFQAGRETQYF

J: TRBJ2-7
V: TRBV29-1
size: NA
D: TRBD2
DNA: TGCAGCGTTGAATGGCTAGCGGGAGCCTCCTACGAGCAGTACTTC
CDR3: CSVEWLAGASYEQYF

J: TRBJ2-5
V: TRBV5-4
size: NA
D: NA
DNA: TGTGCCAGCAGCTCGTCCAGAGGAGAAGAGACCCAGTACTTC
CDR3: CASSSSRGEETQYF

J: TRBJ1-2
V: TRBV27
size: NA
D: NA
DNA: TGTGCCAGCAGAGGGATACAGTATGGCTACACCTTC
CDR3: CASRGIQYGYTF

J: TRBJ2-7
V: TRBV6-5
size: NA
D: TRBD1
DNA: TGTGCCAGCACAACCACCGGGACAGGGTCGAACGAGCAGTACTTC
CDR3: CASTTTGTGSNEQYF

J: TRBJ2-6
V: TRBV29-1
size: NA
D: NA
DNA: TGCAGCGTTGGGGCTACTGGGGCCAACGTCCTGACTTTC
CDR3: CSVGATGANVLTF

J: TRBJ2-7
V: TRBV12-3/TRBV12-4
size: NA
D: TRBD2
DNA: TGTGCCACCTCGGGGCAAGCGGGAGGTTACGAGCAGTACTTC
CDR3: CATSGQAGGYEQYF

J: TRBJ2-7
V: TRBV29-1
size: NA
D: NA
DNA: TGCAGCACGGCAAAGGGGCTTACCTACGAGCAGTACTTC
CDR3: CSTAKGLTYEQYF

J: TRBJ2-1
V: TRBV29-1
size: NA
D: NA
DNA: TGCAGCGTTGAAGATCTGGGGGTAAATGAGCAGTTCTTC
CDR3: CSVEDLGVNEQFF

J: TRBJ1-2
V: TRBV19
size: NA
D: TRBD1
DNA: TGTGCCAGTAGTACCATGACAGGGGGCGCGGAAGGCTACACCTTC
CDR3: CASSTMTGGAEGYTF

J: TRBJ2-5
V: TRBV6-2/TRBV6-3
size: NA
D: NA
DNA: TGTGCCAGCCATCGGGAATTGGAGACCCAGTACTTC
CDR3: CASHRELETQYF

J: TRBJ1-2
V: TRBV24-1
size: NA
D: NA
DNA: TGTGCCACCAGTGATTTTGGCATGGATTATGGCTACACCTTC
CDR3: CATSDFGMDYGYTF

J: TRBJ2-1
V: TRBV11-1
size: NA
D: NA
DNA: TGTGCCAGCAGCTTAAGGAGGGGCTCCCACTCGGGTAATGAGCAGTTCTTC
CDR3: CASSLRRGSHSGNEQFF

J: TRBJ1-2
V: TRBV6-2/TRBV6-3
size: NA
D: NA
DNA: TGTGCCAGCACCCTCGGGACCTTCTATGGCTACACCTTC
CDR3: CASTLGTFYGYTF

J: TRBJ1-2
V: TRBV6-2/TRBV6-3
size: NA
D: NA
DNA: TGTGCCAGCAGTTACTCGGCCTTCAAGGACGTAAACTATGGCTACACCTTC
CDR3: CASSYSAFKDVNYGYTF

J: TRBJ2-3
V: TRBV20-1
size: NA
D: NA
DNA: TGCAGTGCGGTCTATGGAGATACGCAGTATTTT
CDR3: CSAVYGDTQYF

J: TRBJ2-7
V: TRBV19
size: medium-sized
D: TRBD1
DNA: TGTGCCAGTAGTGTCGCCGGGACAGGAATCTACGAGCAGTACTTC
CDR3: CASSVAGTGIYEQYF

J: TRBJ1-2
V: TRBV29-1
size: NA
D: NA
DNA: TGCAGCGTGCTTCGACAGGATGGCTACACCTTC
CDR3: CSVLRQDGYTF

J: TRBJ2-7
V: TRBV19
size: few
D: NA
DNA: TGTGCCAGTAGTCTCTCCGGGAAATACGAGCAGTACTTC
CDR3: CASSLSGKYEQYF

J: TRBJ2-1
V: TRBV6-5
size: NA
D: TRBD1
DNA: TGTGCCAGCAGTAACCCGGGACAGGCGACGTACAATGAGCAGTTCTTC
CDR3: CASSNPGQATYNEQFF

J: TRBJ2-1
V: TRBV19
size: NA
D: TRBD1
DNA: TGTGCCAGTAGTATCCGGGACAGTAAAAATGAGCAGTTCTTC
CDR3: CASSIRDSKNEQFF

J: TRBJ2-5
V: TRBV30
size: NA
D: NA
DNA: TGTGCCTGGAGATCACTAGGAGAGACCCAGTACTTC
CDR3: CAWRSLGETQYF

J: TRBJ2-3
V: TRBV29-1
size: NA
D: NA
DNA: TGCAGCGTTGAGAAGGGAGGTGGGCTTACGCAGTATTTT
CDR3: CSVEKGGGLTQYF

J: TRBJ2-1
V: TRBV29-1
size: NA
D: NA
DNA: TGCAGCTCCTACACCGGGAATGAGCAGTTCTTC
CDR3: CSSYTGNEQFF

J: TRBJ2-3
V: TRBV10-3
size: NA
D: NA
DNA: TGTGCCATCAGTGACAAGGATCAGGTCCCGGATACGCAGTATTTT
CDR3: CAISDKDQVPDTQYF

J: TRBJ1-1
V: TRBV6-5
size: NA
D: NA
DNA: TGTGCCAGCAGTTCCGACGGGGTGGTGAACACTGAAGCTTTCTTT
CDR3: CASSSDGVVNTEAFF

J: TRBJ2-3
V: TRBV29-1
size: NA
D: TRBD2
DNA: TGCAGCGTTGTTCGCCTAGCGGGAGACACAGATACGCAGTATTTT
CDR3: CSVVRLAGDTDTQYF

J: TRBJ2-1
V: TRBV4-3
size: NA
D: NA
DNA: TGCGCCAGCAGCCAAGAATCAGGACTTAGCATAGACAATGAGCAGTTCTTC
CDR3: CASSQESGLSIDNEQFF

J: TRBJ2-6
V: TRBV6-2/TRBV6-3
size: once
D: NA
DNA: TGTGCCAGCAGCCCTATTAGCTCTGGGGCCAACGTCCTGACTTTC
CDR3: CASSPISSGANVLTF

J: TRBJ1-2
V: TRBV29-1
size: NA
D: TRBD1
DNA: TGCAGCGTTGAACTCGGACAGGGGAACTATGGCTACACCTTC
CDR3: CSVELGQGNYGYTF

J: TRBJ1-6
V: TRBV6-2/TRBV6-3
size: NA
D: NA
DNA: TGTGCCGCCCCTCGGGTTCCCTCGGACGTAAAAGGATCACCCCTCCACTTT
CDR3: CAAPRVPSDVKGSPLHF

J: TRBJ2-7
V: TRBV7-8
size: NA
D: TRBD2
DNA: TGTGCCAGCAGCCCTGGGACTAGCGGGAACTACGAGCAGTACTTC
CDR3: CASSPGTSGNYEQYF

J: TRBJ1-1
V: TRBV6-1
size: NA
D: NA
DNA: TGTGCCAGCAGTTACTCCCAGGGCTTGGCGTCTGAAGCTTTCTTT
CDR3: CASSYSQGLASEAFF

J: TRBJ1-1
V: TRBV12-3/TRBV12-4
size: NA
D: TRBD1
DNA: TGTGCCAGCAGTTGGAACAGGGGAGACACTGAAGCTTTCTTT
CDR3: CASSWNRGDTEAFF

J: TRBJ2-2
V: TRBV6-5
size: NA
D: NA
DNA: TGTGCCAGCAGTTTGGACCGAGCCGGGGAGCTGTTTTTT
CDR3: CASSLDRAGELFF

J: TRBJ2-2
V: TRBV29-1
size: NA
D: TRBD2
DNA: TGCAGCGTTGAAGATCGGGGACTAGCTCAGACCGGGGAGCTGTTTTTT
CDR3: CSVEDRGLAQTGELFF

J: TRBJ2-3
V: TRBV19
size: NA
D: TRBD2
DNA: TGTGCCAGTAGTAAAGCTACAGCGGGATTAACAGATACGCAGTATTTT
CDR3: CASSKATAGLTDTQYF

J: TRBJ2-1
V: TRBV24-1
size: NA
D: NA
DNA: TGTGCCACCAGTGACCCGAGCGTCAGCTCCTACAATGAGCAGTTCTTC
CDR3: CATSDPSVSSYNEQFF

J: TRBJ2-1
V: TRBV19
size: NA
D: TRBD2
DNA: TGTGCCAGTAGTCGGTACTCCGGGAGGACTAGCGAATACAATGAGCAGTTCTTC
CDR3: CASSRYSGRTSEYNEQFF

J: TRBJ2-1
V: TRBV11-2
size: NA
D: NA
DNA: TGTGCCAGCAGCTTATTCTACAATGAGCAGTTCTTC
CDR3: CASSLFYNEQFF

J: TRBJ2-5
V: TRBV12-3/TRBV12-4
size: few
D: NA
DNA: TGTGCCAGCAGTTTGACCGGGAGAGAGACCCAGTACTTC
CDR3: CASSLTGRETQYF

J: TRBJ2-2
V: TRBV20-1
size: NA
D: TRBD1
DNA: TGCAGTGCTAGGGACCGGGACAGGGGGCCCGGGACCGGGGAGCTGTTTTTT
CDR3: CSARDRDRGPGTGELFF

J: TRBJ2-3
V: TRBV27
size: NA
D: TRBD2
DNA: TGTGCCAGCAGCCTAGCGGCCACAGATACGCAGTATTTT
CDR3: CASSLAATDTQYF

J: TRBJ2-3
V: TRBV29-1
size: NA
D: NA
DNA: TGCAGCGTTGAACAAGAGGGACAAAGCACAGGTACGCAGTATTTT
CDR3: CSVEQEGQSTGTQYF